The subject of this entry is one T cell receptor beta chain. The data were obtained in a study of cytomegalovirus exposure and HLA in healthy donors. The protocol was immunoSEQ multiplex PCR, while the TCRdb copy is restricted to in-frame clones and leaves out a portion. The sample includes 100,000 to 150,000 clones, 94% of them seen just once. The CDR3 length is 13 residues. Germline-derived CDR1 and CDR2 are MDHEN and SYDVKM. V was shortened by 5 bases and J by 9 bases, with 14 bases between the two germline ends. The sequenced sample was PBMCs. This chain joins TRBV28 and TRBJ1-5; D remains ambiguous. This TCR derives from a woman aged 18-29 years in good health and CMV-seronegative. The chain's CDR3 is CASSPRPGSPQHF. DNA for the CDR3: TGTGCCAGCAGTCCCAGGCCCGGTTCGCCCCAGCATTTT.